A selection of T cell receptor beta chains follows, all from one sample in a study of shared clonotypes between healthy human individuals. Repertoires were generated with immunoSEQ multiplex PCR, while TCRdb's copy carries only in-frame clones and drops some. In the table there are 400,000 to 600,000 clones, about three quarters of which are singletons. Source material: PBMCs. The receptors stem from a woman aged 40 to 49 in good health. Some clones in this sample may be carry-over from other donors' samples. Both conserved end residues are part of each CDR3. Each record gives: J gene, CDR3 length, V gene, D gene, clone size, CDR3 DNA, CDR3 protein. A D gene is named only where the DNA matches it firmly. Rows give clone size only sometimes, using once, few, many, or a class for an expanded clone.

J gene: TRBJ2-3; CDR3 length: 16; V gene: TRBV28; D gene: TRBD1; clone size: -; CDR3 DNA: TGTGCCAGCAGTTTATGGACAGGGGGCCTTACAGATACGCAGTATTTT; CDR3 protein: CASSLWTGGLTDTQYF
J gene: TRBJ2-2; CDR3 length: 15; V gene: TRBV7-9; D gene: -; clone size: -; CDR3 DNA: TGTGCCAGCAGCTTAGCACAAATAAACACCGGGGAGCTGTTTTTT; CDR3 protein: CASSLAQINTGELFF
J gene: TRBJ2-1; CDR3 length: 15; V gene: TRBV18; D gene: -; clone size: -; CDR3 DNA: TGTGCCAGCTCACCAACGTCAGAAGGGAACAATGAGCAGTTCTTC; CDR3 protein: CASSPTSEGNNEQFF
J gene: TRBJ1-1; CDR3 length: 14; V gene: TRBV19; D gene: -; clone size: -; CDR3 DNA: TGTGCCAGTAGCGCAACAGGGATCGACACTGAAGCTTTCTTT; CDR3 protein: CASSATGIDTEAFF
J gene: TRBJ2-3; CDR3 length: 15; V gene: TRBV7-3; D gene: TRBD2; clone size: -; CDR3 DNA: TGTGCCAGCAGCCCCCTAGCGGGAAGCACAGATACGCAGTATTTT; CDR3 protein: CASSPLAGSTDTQYF
J gene: TRBJ2-3; CDR3 length: 15; V gene: TRBV6-6; D gene: TRBD2; clone size: -; CDR3 DNA: TGTGCCAGCAGGCCAGCGGGAGATATAACAGATACGCAGTATTTT; CDR3 protein: CASRPAGDITDTQYF
J gene: TRBJ2-7; CDR3 length: 17; V gene: TRBV28; D gene: -; clone size: -; CDR3 DNA: TGTGCCAGCAGTTCCCCCTCATCCACGAGGGCGTTCTACGAGCAGTACTTC; CDR3 protein: CASSSPSSTRAFYEQYF
J gene: TRBJ2-1; CDR3 length: 13; V gene: TRBV2; D gene: -; clone size: -; CDR3 DNA: TGTGCCAGCAGTGAAGGGGAAGCAACCGAGCAGTTCTTC; CDR3 protein: CASSEGEATEQFF
J gene: TRBJ2-1; CDR3 length: 16; V gene: TRBV11-2; D gene: TRBD1; clone size: -; CDR3 DNA: TGTGCCAGCAGCTCCCGTCCGGGACAGGGCCCCAATGAGCAGTTCTTC; CDR3 protein: CASSSRPGQGPNEQFF
J gene: TRBJ2-3; CDR3 length: 15; V gene: TRBV15; D gene: -; clone size: -; CDR3 DNA: TGTGCCACCAGCAGAGAGGGGGGAGGCCCAGATACGCAGTATTTT; CDR3 protein: CATSREGGGPDTQYF
J gene: TRBJ2-2; CDR3 length: 14; V gene: TRBV7-3; D gene: TRBD2; clone size: -; CDR3 DNA: TGTGCCAGCAGCTTAGCTAGCGGGAGCGGGGAGCTGTTTTTT; CDR3 protein: CASSLASGSGELFF
J gene: TRBJ2-3; CDR3 length: 12; V gene: TRBV5-1; D gene: -; clone size: -; CDR3 DNA: TGCGCCAGCAGCTGGGCCTCAGATACGCAGTATTTT; CDR3 protein: CASSWASDTQYF
J gene: TRBJ2-4; CDR3 length: 13; V gene: TRBV30; D gene: -; clone size: few; CDR3 DNA: TGTGCCTGGAGTGACCAGGGTGGCGGCATTCAGTACTTC; CDR3 protein: CAWSDQGGGIQYF
J gene: TRBJ1-2; CDR3 length: 16; V gene: TRBV2; D gene: TRBD1; clone size: -; CDR3 DNA: TGTGCCAGCAGTGAGGGCCCAGGGCAGGGGGCCCGGGGCTACACCTTC; CDR3 protein: CASSEGPGQGARGYTF
J gene: TRBJ2-3; CDR3 length: 15; V gene: TRBV7-9; D gene: -; clone size: -; CDR3 DNA: TGTGCCAGCAGCATTCCGGGACCCTACACAGATACGCAGTATTTT; CDR3 protein: CASSIPGPYTDTQYF
J gene: TRBJ2-1; CDR3 length: 20; V gene: TRBV10-1; D gene: TRBD2; clone size: -; CDR3 DNA: TGCGCCAGCAGTGGAATAGCGGGAGAGGTGGCCGGCGGCTCCTACAATGAGCAGTTCTTC; CDR3 protein: CASSGIAGEVAGGSYNEQFF
J gene: TRBJ2-1; CDR3 length: 14; V gene: TRBV10-3; D gene: -; clone size: -; CDR3 DNA: TGTGCCATCAGTGAGTCTATGACGGACAATGAGCAGTTCTTC; CDR3 protein: CAISESMTDNEQFF
J gene: TRBJ2-1; CDR3 length: 15; V gene: TRBV7-3; D gene: TRBD2; clone size: -; CDR3 DNA: TGTGCCAGCAGCTACGGGGGGACGCCCTACAATGAGCAGTTCTTC; CDR3 protein: CASSYGGTPYNEQFF
J gene: TRBJ1-1; CDR3 length: 14; V gene: TRBV18; D gene: -; clone size: few; CDR3 DNA: TGTGCCAGCTCACCCCCTAGACCCAACGGGGAAGCTTTCTTT; CDR3 protein: CASSPPRPNGEAFF
J gene: TRBJ2-7; CDR3 length: 12; V gene: TRBV28; D gene: -; clone size: -; CDR3 DNA: TGTGCCAGCAGTTTGGCGGGGCGCGAGCAGTACTTC; CDR3 protein: CASSLAGREQYF
J gene: TRBJ1-1; CDR3 length: 15; V gene: TRBV5-1; D gene: -; clone size: -; CDR3 DNA: TGCGCCAGCAGCCCGCCCTGGGGGGAGAACACTGAAGCTTTCTTT; CDR3 protein: CASSPPWGENTEAFF
J gene: TRBJ1-2; CDR3 length: 13; V gene: TRBV6-1; D gene: -; clone size: -; CDR3 DNA: TGTGCCAGCAGTGAAGTGGGGGATGATGGCTACACCTTC; CDR3 protein: CASSEVGDDGYTF
J gene: TRBJ2-1; CDR3 length: 16; V gene: TRBV28; D gene: TRBD2; clone size: -; CDR3 DNA: TGTGCCAGCAGCAGCCCCCTAGCGGGGGATAATAATGAGCAGTTCTTC; CDR3 protein: CASSSPLAGDNNEQFF
J gene: TRBJ2-2; CDR3 length: 18; V gene: TRBV18; D gene: -; clone size: -; CDR3 DNA: TGTGCCAGCTCACCAGAGACCGGGACACAAAGTAACACCGGGGAGCTGTTTTTT; CDR3 protein: CASSPETGTQSNTGELFF
J gene: TRBJ2-2; CDR3 length: 12; V gene: TRBV7-9; D gene: -; clone size: -; CDR3 DNA: TGTGCCAGCAGCTCAGACACCGGGGAGCTGTTTTTT; CDR3 protein: CASSSDTGELFF
J gene: TRBJ2-3; CDR3 length: 17; V gene: TRBV10-2; D gene: -; clone size: -; CDR3 DNA: TGCGCCAGCAACCCGGGGATGCACGGGACTAGCACAGATACGCAGTATTTT; CDR3 protein: CASNPGMHGTSTDTQYF
J gene: TRBJ2-7; CDR3 length: 15; V gene: TRBV30; D gene: -; clone size: -; CDR3 DNA: TGTGCCTGGAGTGTTTTAGGGACCACCTCCTACGAGCAGTACTTC; CDR3 protein: CAWSVLGTTSYEQYF
J gene: TRBJ1-5; CDR3 length: 17; V gene: TRBV5-1; D gene: TRBD1; clone size: -; CDR3 DNA: TGCGCCAGCAGTGAAAATCCGGGACAGGGTAGCAATCAGCCCCAGCATTTT; CDR3 protein: CASSENPGQGSNQPQHF
J gene: TRBJ2-1; CDR3 length: 14; V gene: TRBV30; D gene: TRBD2; clone size: -; CDR3 DNA: TGTGCCTGGAGGAACAGCGGGAGAATGGATGAGCAGTTCTTC; CDR3 protein: CAWRNSGRMDEQFF
J gene: TRBJ1-2; CDR3 length: 14; V gene: TRBV19; D gene: -; clone size: -; CDR3 DNA: TGTGCCAGTAGACAGGGATGGGATGAAAGTGGCTACACCTTC; CDR3 protein: CASRQGWDESGYTF